This T cell receptor (beta chain) was recorded in a study of blood T cells in healthy people across ages. Findings and caveats of the study: Shifts in expanded clonotypes may have been confounded by donor CMV status, which was unknown. There were more naive CD4+ cells and higher diversity in long-lived donors than in aged donors. Diversity of TCR beta per million T cells declined in a roughly linear way with age.

Through a sample-barcoded 5' primer and a J-beta primer mix, a second PCR was run for roughly 6 to 12 cycles. Template switching added a 12-random-nucleotide identifier to every cDNA molecule. TCRdb called the 5' RACE reads again in MiXCR, with one record for every CDR3 protein. In the table there are hundreds of thousands of distinct CDR3 sequences, about 30% of which are singletons. CDR3 length: 14 residues. Germline V gene lookup returns CDR1 MNHEY and CDR2 SVGEGT. Trimming took 2 bases from V and 8 from J, leaving 15 bases between them. Notes on this clonotype: Its specificity is unknown.

The sample taken for sequencing was blood. V usage is TRBV6-2 or TRBV6-3 and J usage is TRBJ1-2; no reliable D call. The receptor was derived from a woman aged 80 or over in good health. CDR3 protein: CASSYGWSRVGYTF. The CDR3 DNA reads TGTGCCAGCAGTTACGGCTGGTCACGAGTCGGCTACACCTTC.